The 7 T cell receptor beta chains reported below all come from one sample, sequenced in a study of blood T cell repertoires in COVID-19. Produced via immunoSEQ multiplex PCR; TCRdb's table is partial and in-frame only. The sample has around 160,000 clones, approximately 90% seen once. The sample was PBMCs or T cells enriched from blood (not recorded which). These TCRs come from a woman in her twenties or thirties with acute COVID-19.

The CDR3 region is CASSLVVSGGSGTDTQYF. The CDR3 bases are TGTGCCAGCAGCTTAGTGGTTAGCGGGGGCAGCGGCACAGATACGCAGTATTTT. The chain joins TRBV7-2 to TRBJ2-3; TRBD2 aligns across 9 bases. CDR3 length equals 18 residues. J lost 1 base, V lost 1 base, and 9 bases had no gene match. CDR1 is SGHTA, CDR2 FQGNSA, per germline.

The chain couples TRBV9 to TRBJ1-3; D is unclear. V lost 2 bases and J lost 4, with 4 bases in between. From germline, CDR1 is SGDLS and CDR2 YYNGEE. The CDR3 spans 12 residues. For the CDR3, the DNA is TGTGCCAGCAGCGTTTCGGGAAACACCATATATTTT. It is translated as CASSVSGNTIYF.

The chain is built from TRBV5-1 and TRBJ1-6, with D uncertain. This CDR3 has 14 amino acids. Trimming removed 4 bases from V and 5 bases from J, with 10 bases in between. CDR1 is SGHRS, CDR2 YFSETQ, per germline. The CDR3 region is CASSLDTNNSPLHF. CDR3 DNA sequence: TGCGCCAGCAGCCTCGACACGAATAATTCACCCCTCCACTTT. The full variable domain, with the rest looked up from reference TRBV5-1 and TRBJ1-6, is KAGVTQTPRYLIKTRGQQVTLSCSPISGHRSVSWYQQTPGQGLQFLFEYFSETQRNKGNFPGRFSGRQFSNSRSEMNVSTLELGDSALYLCASSLDTNNSPLHFGNGTRLTVT.

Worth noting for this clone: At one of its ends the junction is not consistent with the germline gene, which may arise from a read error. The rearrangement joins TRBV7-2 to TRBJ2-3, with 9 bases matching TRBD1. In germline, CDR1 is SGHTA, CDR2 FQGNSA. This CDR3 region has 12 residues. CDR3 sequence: CASSPGQGPLNF. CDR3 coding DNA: TGTGCCAGCAGCCCTGGACAGGGGCCGCTAAATTTT.

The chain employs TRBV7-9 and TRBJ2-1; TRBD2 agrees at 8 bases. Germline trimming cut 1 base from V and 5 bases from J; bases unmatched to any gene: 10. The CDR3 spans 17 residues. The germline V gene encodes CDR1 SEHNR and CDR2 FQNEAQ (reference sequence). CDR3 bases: TGTGCCAGCAGCTTAGGTGGCGGGGGGTTTGGTCACAATGAGCAGTTCTTC. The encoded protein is CASSLGGGGFGHNEQFF.

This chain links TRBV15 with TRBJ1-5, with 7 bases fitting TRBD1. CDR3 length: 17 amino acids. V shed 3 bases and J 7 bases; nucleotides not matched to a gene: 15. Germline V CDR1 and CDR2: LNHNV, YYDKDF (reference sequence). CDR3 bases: TGTGCCACCAGCAGCCCCTCCGACAGGGAAGAAAGGCAGCCCCAGCATTTT. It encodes CATSSPSDREERQPQHF.

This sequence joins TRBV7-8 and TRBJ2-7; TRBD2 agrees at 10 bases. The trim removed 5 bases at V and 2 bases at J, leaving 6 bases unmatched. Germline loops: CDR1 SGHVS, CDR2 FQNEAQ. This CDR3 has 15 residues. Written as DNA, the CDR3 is TGTGCCAGCAGCCCGAGACTAGCGGGTACCTACGAGCAGTACTTC. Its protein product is CASSPRLAGTYEQYF.